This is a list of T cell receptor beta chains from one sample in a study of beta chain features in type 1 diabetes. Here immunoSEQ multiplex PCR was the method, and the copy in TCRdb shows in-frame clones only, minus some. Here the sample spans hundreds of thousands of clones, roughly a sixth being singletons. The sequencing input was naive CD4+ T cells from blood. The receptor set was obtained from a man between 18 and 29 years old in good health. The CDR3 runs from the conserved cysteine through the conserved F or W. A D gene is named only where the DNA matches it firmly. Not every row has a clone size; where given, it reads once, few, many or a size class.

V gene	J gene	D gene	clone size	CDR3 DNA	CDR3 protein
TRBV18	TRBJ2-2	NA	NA	TGTGCCAGCTCACCAGTGAACACCGGGGAGCTGTTTTTT	CASSPVNTGELFF
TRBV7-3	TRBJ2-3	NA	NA	TGTGCCAGCAGCGTTCAGGGCGCCGATACGCAGTATTTT	CASSVQGADTQYF
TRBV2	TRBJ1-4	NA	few	TGTGCCAGCAGGAAGACTGAAGGAGAAAAACTGTTTTTT	CASRKTEGEKLFF
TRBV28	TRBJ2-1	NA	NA	TGTGCCAGCGGAGGTCCGTTCTTC	CASGGPFF
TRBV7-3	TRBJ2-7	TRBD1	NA	TGTGCCAGCAGCTTAGCTGAACAGGGGTTTTCGGCGTACTTC	CASSLAEQGFSAYF
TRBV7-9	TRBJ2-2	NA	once	TGTGCCAGCAGCTTAGGGGGCAGAATGACCGGGGAGCTGTTTTTT	CASSLGGRMTGELFF
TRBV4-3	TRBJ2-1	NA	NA	TGCGCCAGCAGCCAATCGTTGAGCTCCTACAATGAGCAGTTCTTC	CASSQSLSSYNEQFF
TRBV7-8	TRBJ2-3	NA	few	TGTGCCAGCAGCTTAGATCAGGGCACAGATACGCAGTATTTT	CASSLDQGTDTQYF
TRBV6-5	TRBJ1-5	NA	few	TGTGCCAGCAGTTACTCAGCAGGGATCCCTTCCCATTTT	CASSYSAGIPSHF
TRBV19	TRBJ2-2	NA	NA	TGTGCCAGTAGTCGGACAGCGAACACCGGGGAGCTGTTTTTT	CASSRTANTGELFF
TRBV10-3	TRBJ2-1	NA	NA	TGTGCCATCAGGGTCCTAGCGCACAATGAGCAGTTCTTC	CAIRVLAHNEQFF
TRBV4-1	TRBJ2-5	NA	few	TGCGCCAGCAGCCAAGATCAGGGATCAGAGACCCAGTACTTC	CASSQDQGSETQYF
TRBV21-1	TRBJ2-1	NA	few	TGTGCCAGCAGCCCCGGGGGTCCCTACAATGAGCAGTTCTTC	CASSPGGPYNEQFF
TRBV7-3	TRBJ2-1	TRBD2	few	TGTGCCAGCAGCCAAGATGGCGGGAGGGTCAATGAGCAGTTCTTC	CASSQDGGRVNEQFF
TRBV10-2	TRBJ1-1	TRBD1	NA	TGCGCCAGCGGCCGGGACAGAGGGGCTGAAGCTTTCTTT	CASGRDRGAEAFF
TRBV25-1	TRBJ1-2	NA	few	TGTGCCAGCAGTGATAGAGACAGAATTGGCTACACCTTC	CASSDRDRIGYTF